The rows below give T cell receptor beta chains drawn from one sample of a study of tumor and adjacent non-tumor tissue in lung cancer. TCRdb used MiXCR to reprocess the multiplex PCR reads, holding one entry per CDR3 protein. The sample carries approximately 76,000 distinct CDR3 sequences, nearly 70% recorded once. Material for sequencing was lung tumor tissue. The receptor set was obtained from a woman between 65 and 79 years old with non-small cell lung cancer. Both conserved end residues are part of each CDR3. A D gene is named only where the DNA matches it firmly. Clone size is not always given. Where it is, it says once, few, many or a class for expanded clones.

abundance	v_gene	j_gene	d_gene	CDR3aa	CDR3nt
once	TRBV6-5	TRBJ1-1	TRBD1	CASRRDRFGDTKVFF	TGTGCCAGCAGACGGGACAGATTCGGGGACACTAAAGTTTTCTTT
-	TRBV29-1	TRBJ2-3	-	CSADTGPRDMQYF	TGCAGCGCTGATACAGGGCCGCGGGATATGCAGTATTTT
-	TRBV29-1	TRBJ2-1	TRBD1	CSVESGQGVGETQFF	TGCAGCGTTGAGTCGGGACAGGGAGTTGGGGAGACCCAGTTCTTC
-	TRBV11-2	TRBJ2-2	-	CARSLQGRGSETGELFF	TGTGCAAGGAGCTTACAGGGACGTGGGAGCGAAACCGGGGAGCTGTTTTTT
many	TRBV5-4	TRBJ2-2	TRBD1	CASSPSHRTGNPPELFF	TGTGCCAGCAGCCCTTCCCACCGGACAGGGAATCCCCCGGAGCTGTTTTTT
-	TRBV11-1	TRBJ1-5	TRBD1	CVSSTGTGAHQPQHF	TGTGTCAGCAGCACAGGGACAGGGGCCCATCAGCCACAGCATTTT
-	TRBV11-1	TRBJ2-5	-	CASSFNTTQETQYF	TGTGCTAGCAGCTTTAACACCACCCAAGAGACCCAGTACTTC
-	TRBV4-2	TRBJ1-4	-	CASIQDWESHNEKLFF	TGTGCCAGCATCCAAGATTGGGAAAGTCATAATGAAAAACTGTTTTTT
few	TRBV2	TRBJ1-6	-	CASRWTWLVSPLHF	TGTGCCAGCAGATGGACATGGCTGGTCTCACCCCTCCACTTT
-	TRBV6-1	TRBJ2-1	TRBD1	CASMDRDREYNEQLF	TGTGCCAGCATGGACCGGGACAGGGAGTACAATGAGCAACTCTTC
-	TRBV5-6	TRBJ2-7	-	CASSLWCGGAYEQYF	TGTGCCAGCAGCTTGTGGTGCGGAGGGGCCTACGAGCAATACTTC
-	TRBV4-1	TRBJ1-1	-	CASSQERSWTENSQAFF	TGCGCCAGCAGCCAAGAACGGTCGTGGACGGAGAACAGTCAAGCTTTCTTT
once	TRBV20-1	TRBJ2-3	-	CSARDPFKTIGASTGTQYF	TGCAGTGCTAGAGATCCTTTTAAAACTATAGGAGCGAGCACAGGTACGCAGTATTTT
-	TRBV28	TRBJ2-7	-	CARSLVDSYEQYF	TGTGCCAGGAGTTTGGTGGATAGCTACGAACAGTACTTC
-	TRBV5-8	TRBJ1-5	TRBD1	CASSIRQGALSNRPKHF	TGTGCCAGCAGCATACGACAGGGGGCCCTTAGCAATCGGCCCAAGCATTTT
few	TRBV11-3	TRBJ1-1	-	CASSPDPNAEAFF	TGTGCCAGCAGCCCGGACCCAAACGCTGAGGCTTTCTTT
medium-sized	TRBV5-5	TRBJ2-5	TRBD2	CASSRAPSGMTGETQYF	TGTGCCAGCAGCCGAGCCCCTAGCGGGATGACAGGCGAGACCCAGTACTTC
-	TRBV9	TRBJ2-7	TRBD2	CASSVDTSGREHYF	TGTGCCAGCAGCGTAGATACTAGCGGAAGGGAGCATTACTTC
few	TRBV7-8	TRBJ2-3	TRBD1	CASSRGQATITDTQYF	TGTGCCAGCAGCCGGGGACAGGCGACGATCACAGATACGCAGTATTTT
-	TRBV20-1	TRBJ2-3	TRBD2	CSARGSGRDTQYF	TGCAGTGCTAGAGGTAGCGGGAGGGATACGCAGTATTTT
-	TRBV29-1	TRBJ2-1	-	CSVEADTSYNERFF	TGCAGCGTTGAAGCGGATACCTCCTACAATGAGCGGTTCTTC
-	TRBV5-1	TRBJ2-1	TRBD2	CASGHPKAGVDYNEQFF	TGCGCCAGCGGCCACCCCAAAGCGGGAGTTGACTACAATGAGCAGTTCTTC
-	TRBV20-1	TRBJ2-3	-	CSARGNVAAPYTDTQFF	TGCAGTGCTAGAGGAAACGTAGCGGCGCCTTACACAGATACGCAGTTTTTT
-	TRBV4-2	TRBJ2-1	TRBD1	CVSSQGGETYNEQFF	TGTGTCAGCAGTCAAGGGGGCGAGACCTACAATGAGCAGTTCTTC
once	TRBV29-1	TRBJ1-5	-	CSVRRSPYRNQPQHF	TGCAGCGTTAGACGGTCACCTTATAGGAATCAGCCCCAGCATTTT
-	TRBV29-1	TRBJ2-1	-	CIAISQGRVGEQFF	TGCATCGCCATCTCGCAGGGGCGCGTAGGTGAGCAGTTCTTC
few	TRBV16	TRBJ2-7	-	CASSQLRTYKQYF	TGTGCCAGCAGCCAATTGCGAACATACAAGCAGTACTTC
-	TRBV24-1	TRBJ1-1	TRBD1	CVTSDADREGTEAFF	TGTGTCACCAGTGATGCGGACAGGGAGGGCACTGAAGCTTTCTTT
-	TRBV14	TRBJ2-2	TRBD2	CTSGQISGNTGELFF	TGTACTAGCGGCCAAATTAGCGGGAACACCGGGGAGCTGTTTTTT
-	TRBV29-1	TRBJ1-1	TRBD1	CSVVGDSSSNTEVLF	TGCAGCGTTGTTGGGGACAGTTCCTCGAACACTGAAGTTCTCTTT
-	TRBV29-1	TRBJ2-1	-	CSVDVRHAYNEQFF	TGCAGCGTTGATGTGCGGCATGCCTACAATGAGCAGTTCTTC
few	TRBV7-8	TRBJ1-2	-	CASSQPGQLNYDYTF	TGTGCCAGCAGCCAGCCGGGCCAGCTTAACTATGACTACACCTTC
-	TRBV20-1	TRBJ2-7	-	CCASRGSGLEQYF	TGCTGTGCTAGTCGGGGAAGCGGTCTCGAGCAGTACTTC
few	TRBV30	TRBJ2-5	-	CAWGGGHRKTQYF	TGTGCCTGGGGGGGGGGACATAGAAAGACCCAGTACTTC
-	TRBV28	TRBJ2-7	TRBD2	CASSSVLAGCSSYEQYF	TGTGCCAGCAGCTCTGTACTAGCGGGCTGTAGTTCCTACGAGCAGTACTTC
-	TRBV4-2	TRBJ2-1	TRBD1	CVSSQDAGGANNEQFF	TGTGTCAGCAGCCAAGATGCAGGGGGCGCCAACAATGAGCAATTCTTC